This T cell receptor beta chain was captured by sequencing in a study of blood T cell repertoires in COVID-19. Measured with immunoSEQ multiplex PCR; TCRdb has only the in-frame clones, and not every one. The sample includes 81,000 or so clones, 80% to 95% of them seen just once. This clone was observed a single time. Germline values: CDR1 MGHRA, CDR2 YSYEKL. CDR3 length equals 16 residues. V was clipped by 0 bases and J by 4 bases, with 13 bases between them. The genes are TRBV4-1 and TRBJ2-4, with TRBD2 as a possible D gene (6 bases). This sequence was found in a woman in her sixties or seventies with active COVID-19. The sequenced sample consisted of peripheral blood. The CDR3 region is CASSQDWGDDKNIQYF. The DNA for the CDR3 is TGCGCCAGCAGCCAAGATTGGGGGGACGATAAAAACATTCAGTACTTC.